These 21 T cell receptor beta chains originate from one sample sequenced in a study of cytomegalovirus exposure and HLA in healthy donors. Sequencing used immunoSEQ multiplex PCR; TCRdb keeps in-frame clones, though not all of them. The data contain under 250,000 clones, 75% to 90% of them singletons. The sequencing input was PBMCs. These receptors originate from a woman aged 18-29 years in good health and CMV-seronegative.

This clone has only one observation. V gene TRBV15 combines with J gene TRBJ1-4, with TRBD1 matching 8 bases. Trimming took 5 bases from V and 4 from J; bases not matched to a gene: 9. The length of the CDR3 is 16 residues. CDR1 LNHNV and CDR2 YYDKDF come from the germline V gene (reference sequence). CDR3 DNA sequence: TGTGCCACCAGCGGGGGACGACAGGGGATTAATGAAAAACTGTTTTTT. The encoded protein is CATSGGRQGINEKLFF.

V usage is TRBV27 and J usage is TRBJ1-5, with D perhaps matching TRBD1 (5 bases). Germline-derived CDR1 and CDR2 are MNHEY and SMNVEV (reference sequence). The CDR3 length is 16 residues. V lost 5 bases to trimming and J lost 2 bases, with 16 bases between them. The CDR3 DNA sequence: TGTGCCAGCAGTCTGACGGGACCATACGGCAATCAGCCCCAGCATTTT. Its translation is CASSLTGPYGNQPQHF.

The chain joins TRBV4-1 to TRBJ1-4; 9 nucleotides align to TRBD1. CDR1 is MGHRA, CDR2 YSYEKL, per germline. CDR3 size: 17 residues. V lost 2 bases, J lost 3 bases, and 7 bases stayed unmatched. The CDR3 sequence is CASSQYPGQGPNEKLFF. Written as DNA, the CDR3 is TGCGCCAGCAGCCAATACCCGGGACAGGGCCCTAATGAAAAACTGTTTTTT.

The CDR3 protein is CASSLVGVRGLTEAFF. In DNA form, the CDR3 reads TGTGCCAGCAGCTTAGTTGGGGTCCGGGGGCTCACTGAAGCTTTCTTT. The chain is built from TRBV11-2 and TRBJ1-1; weak D call: TRBD1 (6 bases). Germline CDR1 reads SGHAT; CDR2 reads FQNNGV. Trimming shortened V by 1 base and J by 4 bases, and 16 bases separated the two germline ends. The CDR3 has 16 amino acids. The whole variable domain, remainder taken from reference TRBV11-2 and TRBJ1-1, is EAGVAQSPRYKIIEKRQSVAFWCNPISGHATLYWYQQILGQGPKLLIQFQNNGVVDDSQLPKDRFSAERLKGVDSTLKIQPAKLEDSAVYLCASSLVGVRGLTEAFFGQGTRLTVV.

CDR3 loop: CASSEGTVYSTDTQYF. CDR3 nucleotide sequence: TGTGCCAGCAGCGAGGGGACAGTCTATAGCACAGATACGCAGTATTTT. V is TRBV6-4 and J is TRBJ2-3; 7 nucleotides match TRBD1. The CDR3 runs to 16 residues. Trimming removed 6 bases from V and 0 bases from J; junction bases left unmatched: 9. Looked up from germline, CDR1 is MRHNA and CDR2 is SNTAGT.

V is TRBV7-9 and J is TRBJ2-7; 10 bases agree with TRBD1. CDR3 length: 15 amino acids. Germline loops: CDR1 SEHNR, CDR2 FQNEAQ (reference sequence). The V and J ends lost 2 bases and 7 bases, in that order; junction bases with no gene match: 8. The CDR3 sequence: CASSLFGTGAPEQYF. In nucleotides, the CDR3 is TGTGCCAGCAGCTTATTTGGGACAGGGGCCCCAGAGCAGTACTTC.

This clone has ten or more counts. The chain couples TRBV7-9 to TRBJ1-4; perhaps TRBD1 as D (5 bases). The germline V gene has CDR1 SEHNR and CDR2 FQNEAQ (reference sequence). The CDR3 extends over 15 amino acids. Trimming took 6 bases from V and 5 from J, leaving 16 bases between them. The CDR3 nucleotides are TGTGCCAGCAGTCCCCCGGGACGGATGAATGAAAAACTGTTTTTT. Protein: CASSPPGRMNEKLFF.

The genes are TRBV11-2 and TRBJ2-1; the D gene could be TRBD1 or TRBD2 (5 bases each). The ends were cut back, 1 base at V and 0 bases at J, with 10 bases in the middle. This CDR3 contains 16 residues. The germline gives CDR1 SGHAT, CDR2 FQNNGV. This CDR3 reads CASSLVAGSSYNEQFF. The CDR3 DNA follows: TGTGCCAGCAGCTTAGTGGCAGGGAGCTCCTACAATGAGCAGTTCTTC.

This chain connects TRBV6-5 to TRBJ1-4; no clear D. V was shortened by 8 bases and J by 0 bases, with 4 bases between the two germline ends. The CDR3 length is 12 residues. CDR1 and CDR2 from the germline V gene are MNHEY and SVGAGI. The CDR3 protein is CASRATNEKLFF. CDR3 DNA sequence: TGTGCCAGCCGCGCAACTAATGAAAAACTGTTTTTT.

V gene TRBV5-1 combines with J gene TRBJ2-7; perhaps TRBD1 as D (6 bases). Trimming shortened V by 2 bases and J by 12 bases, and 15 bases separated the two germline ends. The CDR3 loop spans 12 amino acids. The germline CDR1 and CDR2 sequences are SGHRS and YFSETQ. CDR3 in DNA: TGCGCCAGCAGCTTTACAGGGAAAGAACCGTACTTC. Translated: CASSFTGKEPYF.

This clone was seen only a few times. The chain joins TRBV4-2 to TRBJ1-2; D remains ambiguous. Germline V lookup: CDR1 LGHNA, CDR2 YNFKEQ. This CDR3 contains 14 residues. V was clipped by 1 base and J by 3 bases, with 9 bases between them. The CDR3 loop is CASSQVAKYYGYTF. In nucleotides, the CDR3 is TGTGCCAGCAGCCAAGTTGCGAAATACTATGGCTACACCTTC.

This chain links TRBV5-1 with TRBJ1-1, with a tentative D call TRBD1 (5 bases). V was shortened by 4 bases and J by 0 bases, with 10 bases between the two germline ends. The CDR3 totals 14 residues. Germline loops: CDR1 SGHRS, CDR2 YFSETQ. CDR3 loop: CASSPGRMNTEAFF. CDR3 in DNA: TGCGCCAGCAGCCCGGGACGGATGAACACTGAAGCTTTCTTT.

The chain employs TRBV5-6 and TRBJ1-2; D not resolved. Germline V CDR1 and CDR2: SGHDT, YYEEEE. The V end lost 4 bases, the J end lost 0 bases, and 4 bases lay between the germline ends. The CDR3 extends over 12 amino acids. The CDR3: CASSAANYGYTF. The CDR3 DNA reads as TGTGCCAGCAGCGCCGCTAACTATGGCTACACCTTC.

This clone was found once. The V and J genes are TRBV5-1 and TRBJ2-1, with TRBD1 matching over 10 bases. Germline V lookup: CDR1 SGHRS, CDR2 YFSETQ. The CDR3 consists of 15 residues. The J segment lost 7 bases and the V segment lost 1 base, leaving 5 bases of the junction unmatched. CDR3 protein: CASSLNGQGENEQFF. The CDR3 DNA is TGCGCCAGCAGCTTGAACGGACAGGGGGAAAATGAGCAGTTCTTC.

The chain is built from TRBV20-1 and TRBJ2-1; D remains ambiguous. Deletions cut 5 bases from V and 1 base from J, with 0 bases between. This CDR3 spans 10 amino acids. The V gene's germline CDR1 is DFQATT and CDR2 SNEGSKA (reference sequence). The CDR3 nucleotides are TGCAGTGCTTCCTACAATGAGCAGTTCTTC. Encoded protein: CSASYNEQFF.

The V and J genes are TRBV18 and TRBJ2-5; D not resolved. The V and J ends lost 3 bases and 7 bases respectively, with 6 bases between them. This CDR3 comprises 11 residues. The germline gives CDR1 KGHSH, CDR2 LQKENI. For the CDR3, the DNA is TGTGCCAGCTCACCTCGCGGGACCCAGTACTTC. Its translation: CASSPRGTQYF.

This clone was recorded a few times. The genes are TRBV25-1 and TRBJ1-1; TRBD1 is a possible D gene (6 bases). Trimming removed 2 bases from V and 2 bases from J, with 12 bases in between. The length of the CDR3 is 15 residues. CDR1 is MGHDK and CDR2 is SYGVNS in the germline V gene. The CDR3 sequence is CASSEGGRGNTEAFF. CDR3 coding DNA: TGTGCCAGCAGTGAAGGGGGCAGGGGCAACACTGAAGCTTTCTTT.

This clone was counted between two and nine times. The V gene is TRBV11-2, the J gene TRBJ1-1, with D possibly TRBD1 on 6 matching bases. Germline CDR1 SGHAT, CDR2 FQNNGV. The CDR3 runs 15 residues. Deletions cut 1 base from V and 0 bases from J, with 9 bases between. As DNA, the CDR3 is TGTGCCAGCAGCTTAGGGGGGCGGATGAACACTGAAGCTTTCTTT. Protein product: CASSLGGRMNTEAFF. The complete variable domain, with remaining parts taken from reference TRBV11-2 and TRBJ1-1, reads EAGVAQSPRYKIIEKRQSVAFWCNPISGHATLYWYQQILGQGPKLLIQFQNNGVVDDSQLPKDRFSAERLKGVDSTLKIQPAKLEDSAVYLCASSLGGRMNTEAFFGQGTRLTVV.

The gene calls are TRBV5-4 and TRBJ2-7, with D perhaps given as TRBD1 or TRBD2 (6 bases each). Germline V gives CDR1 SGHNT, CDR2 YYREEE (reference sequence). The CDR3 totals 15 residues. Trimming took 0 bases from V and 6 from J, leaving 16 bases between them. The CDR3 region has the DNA TGTGCCAGCAGCTTGGTACCGGGGGCGCAAGCCGAGCAGTACTTC. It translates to CASSLVPGAQAEQYF.

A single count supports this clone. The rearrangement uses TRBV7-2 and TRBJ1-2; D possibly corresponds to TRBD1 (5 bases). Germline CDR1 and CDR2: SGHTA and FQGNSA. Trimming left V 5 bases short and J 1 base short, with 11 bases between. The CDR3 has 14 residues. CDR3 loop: CASSQGRLNYGYTF. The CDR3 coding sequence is TGTGCCAGCAGCCAGGGACGGCTTAACTATGGCTACACCTTC.

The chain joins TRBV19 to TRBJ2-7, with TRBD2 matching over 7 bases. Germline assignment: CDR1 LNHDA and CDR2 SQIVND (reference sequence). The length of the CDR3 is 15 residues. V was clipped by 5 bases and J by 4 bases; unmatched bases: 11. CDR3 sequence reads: CASSPRERGGYEQYF. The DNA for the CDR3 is TGTGCCAGTAGTCCCCGAGAGCGGGGAGGGTACGAGCAGTACTTC.